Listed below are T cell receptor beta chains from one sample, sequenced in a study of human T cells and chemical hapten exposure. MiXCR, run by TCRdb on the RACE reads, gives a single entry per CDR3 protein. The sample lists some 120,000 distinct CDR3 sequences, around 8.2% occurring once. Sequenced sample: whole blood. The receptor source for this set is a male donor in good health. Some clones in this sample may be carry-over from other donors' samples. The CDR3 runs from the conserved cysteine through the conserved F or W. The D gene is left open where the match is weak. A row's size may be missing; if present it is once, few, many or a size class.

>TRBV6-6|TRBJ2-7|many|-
CASSYSPGSSYEQYF
TGTGCCAGCAGTTACTCCCCTGGGAGCTCCTACGAGCAGTACTTC
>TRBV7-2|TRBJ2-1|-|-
CASRGKEQFF
TGTGCCAGCAGGGGGAAGGAGCAGTTCTTC
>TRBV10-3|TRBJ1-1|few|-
CAIQGGGWDTEAFF
TGTGCCATCCAAGGCGGGGGTTGGGACACTGAAGCTTTCTTT
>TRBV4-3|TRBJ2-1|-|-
CASSQLSGGRGGYNEQFF
TGCGCCAGCAGCCAACTGTCAGGGGGCAGGGGGGGCTACAATGAGCAGTTCTTC
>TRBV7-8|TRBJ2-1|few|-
CASSLGDVNNEQFF
TGTGCCAGCAGCCTCGGCGATGTAAACAATGAGCAGTTCTTC
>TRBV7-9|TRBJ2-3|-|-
CASSSPSKSKDTQYF
TGTGCCAGCAGCTCACCTAGTAAATCCAAAGATACGCAGTATTTT
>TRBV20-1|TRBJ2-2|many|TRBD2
CSARSGRRAGELFF
TGCAGTGCTCGTAGCGGGAGAAGGGCCGGGGAGCTGTTTTTT
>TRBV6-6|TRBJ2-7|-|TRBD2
CASSRQLAGATYEQYF
TGTGCCAGCAGCCGACAGTTAGCGGGAGCCACCTACGAGCAGTACTTC
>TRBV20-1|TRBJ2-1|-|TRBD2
CSAREGAGSSYNEQFF
TGCAGTGCTAGAGAAGGAGCGGGGTCCTCCTACAATGAGCAGTTCTTC
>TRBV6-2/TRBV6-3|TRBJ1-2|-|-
CASSSANRVYDGYTF
TGTGCCAGCAGTTCCGCCAACAGGGTCTACGATGGCTACACCTTC
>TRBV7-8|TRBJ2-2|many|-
CASSLDRNTGELFF
TGTGCCAGCAGCTTAGACAGGAACACCGGGGAGCTGTTTTTT
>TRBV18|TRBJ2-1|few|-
CASSIRGDEQFF
TGTGCCAGCTCGATCCGGGGCGATGAGCAGTTCTTC
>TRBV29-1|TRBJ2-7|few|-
CSVEDQGPVQYF
TGCAGCGTTGAAGATCAAGGTCCCGTGCAGTACTTC
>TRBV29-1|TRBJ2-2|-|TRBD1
CSAWTGGKQNTGELFF
TGCAGCGCCTGGACAGGGGGAAAGCAGAACACCGGGGAGCTGTTTTTT
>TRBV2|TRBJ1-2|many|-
CASRQAGYTF
TGTGCCAGCAGACAGGCGGGCTACACCTTC
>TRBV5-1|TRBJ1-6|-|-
CASSLDDVGHSPLHF
TGCGCCAGCAGCTTGGACGATGTCGGCCATTCACCCCTCCACTTT
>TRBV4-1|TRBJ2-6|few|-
CASSQEGAAAGANVLTF
TGCGCCAGCAGCCAAGAAGGGGCTGCAGCTGGGGCCAACGTCCTGACTTTC
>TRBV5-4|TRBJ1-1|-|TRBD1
CASSTTGGQDTEAFF
TGTGCCAGCAGCACGACAGGGGGCCAGGACACTGAAGCTTTCTTT
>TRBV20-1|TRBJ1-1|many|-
CSAWDHSNTEAFF
TGCAGTGCTTGGGACCATTCGAACACTGAAGCTTTCTTT
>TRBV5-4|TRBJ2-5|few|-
CASSLPKPGSETQYF
TGTGCCAGCAGCTTACCCAAGCCGGGATCAGAGACCCAGTACTTC
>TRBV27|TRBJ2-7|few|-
CASSLNGQRYEQYF
TGTGCCAGCAGCCTCAACGGACAGAGGTACGAGCAGTACTTC
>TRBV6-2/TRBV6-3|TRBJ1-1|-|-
CASSYSNSGSTIMNTEAFF
TGTGCCAGCAGTTACTCGAATTCTGGATCCACCATCATGAACACTGAAGCTTTCTTT
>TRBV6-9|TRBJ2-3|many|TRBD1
CASSHPGTESSTDTQYF
TGTGCCAGCAGCCACCCCGGGACAGAGTCTAGCACAGATACGCAGTATTTT
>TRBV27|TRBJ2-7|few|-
CASALGDESYEQYF
TGTGCCAGCGCCCTAGGTGACGAGTCCTACGAGCAGTACTTC
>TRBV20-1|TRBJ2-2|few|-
CSAPRAVQDTGELFF
TGCAGTGCTCCCAGGGCAGTTCAGGACACCGGGGAGCTGTTTTTT
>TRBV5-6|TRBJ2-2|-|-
CASSFGQGRSTGELFF
TGTGCCAGCAGTTTTGGGCAGGGGAGAAGCACCGGGGAGCTGTTTTTT
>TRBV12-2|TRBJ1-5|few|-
CASMTGSNQPQHF
TGTGCAAGTATGACGGGGAGCAATCAGCCCCAGCATTTT
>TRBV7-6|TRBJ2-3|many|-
CASSLATGLGPSSTDTQYF
TGTGCCAGCAGCTTAGCGACAGGCCTTGGTCCTTCGAGCACAGATACGCAGTATTTT
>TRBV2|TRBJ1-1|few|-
CASSEMDTEAFF
TGTGCCAGCAGTGAGATGGACACTGAAGCTTTCTTT
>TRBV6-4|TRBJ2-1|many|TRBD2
CASSATSGGVNEQFF
TGTGCCAGCAGCGCGACTAGCGGGGGGGTGAATGAGCAGTTCTTC
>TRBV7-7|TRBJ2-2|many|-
CASSRNENTGELFF
TGTGCCAGCAGCCGGAACGAGAACACCGGGGAGCTGTTTTTT
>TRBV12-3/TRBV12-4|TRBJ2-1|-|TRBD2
CASSLPGLADNEQFF
TGTGCCAGCAGTCTACCGGGACTAGCGGACAATGAGCAGTTCTTC
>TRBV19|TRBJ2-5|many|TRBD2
CASNPQGRAGTQYF
TGTGCCAGTAATCCTCAAGGGAGGGCGGGGACCCAGTACTTC
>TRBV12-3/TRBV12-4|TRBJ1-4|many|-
CASSLDRLETGGILEKLFF
TGTGCCAGCAGTCTGGATCGACTCGAGACAGGCGGCATCCTTGAAAAACTGTTTTTT
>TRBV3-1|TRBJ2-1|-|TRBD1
CASSEGTGGNEQFF
TGTGCCAGCAGCGAAGGGACAGGGGGCAATGAGCAGTTCTTC
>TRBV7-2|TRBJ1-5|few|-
CASSPYPSTGLAQPQHF
TGTGCCAGCAGCCCCTACCCCTCGACAGGTCTGGCCCAGCCCCAGCATTTT
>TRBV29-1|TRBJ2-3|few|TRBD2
CSVSSGRAKDTQYF
TGCAGCGTCTCTAGCGGGAGGGCCAAAGATACGCAGTATTTT
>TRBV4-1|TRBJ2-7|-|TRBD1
CASSQPGTDEQYF
TGCGCCAGCAGCCAACCCGGGACAGACGAGCAGTACTTC
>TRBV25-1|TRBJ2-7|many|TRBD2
CASSERGGYEQYF
TGTGCCAGCAGTGAACGCGGGGGGTACGAGCAGTACTTC
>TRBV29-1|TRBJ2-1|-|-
CSVDAGMGVMSMYNEQFF
TGCAGCGTTGACGCGGGGATGGGAGTAATGTCGATGTACAATGAGCAGTTCTTC
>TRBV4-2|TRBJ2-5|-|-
CASSQAPWGEETQYF
TGTGCCAGCAGCCAAGCCCCTTGGGGGGAAGAGACCCAGTACTTC
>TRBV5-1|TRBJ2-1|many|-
CASSLGNEQFF
TGCGCCAGCAGCTTGGGGAATGAGCAGTTCTTC
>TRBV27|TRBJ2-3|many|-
CASSLFPRANRTDTQYF
TGTGCCAGCAGTTTATTCCCCAGGGCAAACCGCACAGATACGCAGTATTTT
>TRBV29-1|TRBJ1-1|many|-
CSAWQPGLNTEAFF
TGCAGCGCCTGGCAACCCGGCTTAAACACTGAAGCTTTCTTT
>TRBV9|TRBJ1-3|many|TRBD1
CASSIGTGNSGNTIYF
TGTGCCAGCAGCATAGGGACAGGAAACTCTGGAAACACCATATATTTT
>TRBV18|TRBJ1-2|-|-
CASSPKGGLAVPYGYTF
TGTGCCAGCTCACCCAAGGGGGGATTAGCAGTACCCTATGGCTACACCTTC
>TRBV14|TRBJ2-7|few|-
CASSQRRGRYEQYF
TGTGCCAGCAGCCAAAGACGCGGTCGCTACGAGCAGTACTTC
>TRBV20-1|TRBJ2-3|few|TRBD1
CSARDRERTDTQYF
TGCAGTGCTCGGGACAGGGAACGGACAGATACGCAGTATTTT
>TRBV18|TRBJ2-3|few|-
CASSPPRALSDTQYF
TGTGCCAGCTCACCACCAAGGGCTTTGTCAGATACGCAGTATTTT
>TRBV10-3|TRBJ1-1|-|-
CATRNLVAEAFF
TGTGCCACCCGGAACTTGGTCGCTGAAGCTTTCTTT
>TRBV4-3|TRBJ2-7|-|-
CASSPVASYEQYF
TGCGCCAGCAGCCCGGTGGCCTCCTACGAGCAGTACTTC
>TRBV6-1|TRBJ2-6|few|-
CASSGGGMVILTF
TGTGCCAGCAGCGGAGGCGGAATGGTAATCCTGACTTTC
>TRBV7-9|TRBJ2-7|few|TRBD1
CASSPYDRGFYEQYF
TGTGCCAGCAGCCCCTACGACAGGGGGTTTTACGAGCAGTACTTC
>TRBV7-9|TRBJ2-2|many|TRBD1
CASRKTGTGHGGELFF
TGTGCCAGCAGAAAAACCGGGACAGGGCATGGCGGGGAGCTGTTTTTT
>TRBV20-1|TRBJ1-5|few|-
CSARGGDINQPQHF
TGCAGTGCTAGAGGTGGAGACATCAATCAGCCCCAGCATTTT
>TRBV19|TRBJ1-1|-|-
CASSMRGTTEAFF
TGTGCCAGTAGTATGCGGGGGACCACTGAAGCTTTCTTT
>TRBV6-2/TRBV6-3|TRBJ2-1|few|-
CASGSRQPNEQFF
TGTGCCAGCGGGTCGCGACAGCCTAATGAGCAGTTCTTC
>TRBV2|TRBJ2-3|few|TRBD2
CASRPPGTRTDTQYF
TGTGCCAGCAGGCCCCCCGGGACTAGAACAGATACGCAGTATTTT
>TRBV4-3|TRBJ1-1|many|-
CASSQDAGNQAFF
TGCGCCAGCAGCCAAGATGCAGGGAATCAAGCTTTCTTT
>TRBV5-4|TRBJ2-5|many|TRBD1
CASSLRDSQETQYF
TGTGCCAGCAGCTTGCGGGACAGCCAAGAGACCCAGTACTTC